These 20 T cell receptor beta chains share one sample of origin, sequenced in a study of response to subunit inactivated influenza vaccine. TCRdb processed the RT-PCR reads anew with MiXCR; each CDR3 protein has one entry. The sample shows about 540,000 distinct CDR3 sequences, approximately 20% of them seen only once. These records were also assigned to another study, of T cells expressing NK-cell markers. That report adds: UMIs accompanied the 5'RACE template switching by which TCR beta cDNA was made.

The sequencing here drew on CD4+ T cells sorted from PBMCs, taken 11 to 12 days after vaccination. The receptor source for this set is a man aged 50-59 years who received an inactivated influenza vaccine.

This clonotype was found a few times. The chain carries TRBV4-1 and TRBJ2-5; D possibly corresponds to TRBD1 (5 bases). V lost 3 bases to trimming and J lost 3 bases, with 14 bases between them. Per germline, CDR1 MGHRA and CDR2 YSYEKL. The CDR3 length is 15 residues. CDR3 DNA: TGCGCCAGCAGCCATGCCGCGCAGGGCGAAGAGACCCAGTACTTC. Protein sequence: CASSHAAQGEETQYF.

The CDR3 sequence: CASSLDRGGEYNEQFF. The CDR3 nucleotides read TGTGCCAGCAGCTTGGATCGCGGGGGGGAATACAATGAGCAGTTCTTC. The genes are TRBV5-6 and TRBJ2-1; 9 bases align to TRBD2. Trimming took 0 bases from V and 4 from J; bases not matched to a gene: 5. The CDR3 has 16 amino acids. Germline CDR1 SGHDT, CDR2 YYEEEE.

The rearrangement uses TRBV12-3 or TRBV12-4 and TRBJ2-2; no reliable D call. This CDR3 has 14 amino acids. V was pared by 3 bases and J by 1 base, with 6 bases between. The CDR3: CASSFLMNTGELFF. CDR3 bases: TGTGCCAGCAGTTTTTTGATGAACACCGGGGAGCTGTTTTTT.

The V call is TRBV28, the J call TRBJ2-3; possibly TRBD2 for D (7 bases). CDR1 MDHEN and CDR2 SYDVKM come from the germline V gene. This CDR3 is built from 16 residues. V lost 6 bases and J lost 0, with 16 bases in between. This chain's CDR3 is CASSRGGGISTDTQYF. In nucleotides, the CDR3 is TGTGCCAGCAGCCGAGGGGGGGGGATAAGCACAGATACGCAGTATTTT.

The chain is built from TRBV6-2 or TRBV6-3 and TRBJ2-7; 9 bases agree with TRBD1. With 4 bases clipped from V and 3 bases from J, the junction kept 4 bases outside the gene matches. The germline V gene has CDR1 MNHEY and CDR2 SVGEGT. There are 14 residues in the CDR3. In DNA, the CDR3 is TGTGCCAGCAGTTGGGGGACAGGGATCTACGAGCAGTACTTC. It is translated as CASSWGTGIYEQYF.

This clonotype was recorded many times. The rearrangement links TRBV5-1 to TRBJ2-7; a possible D gene is TRBD2 (6 bases). CDR1 is SGHRS and CDR2 is YFSETQ in the germline V gene. The length of the CDR3 is 12 residues. V lost 3 bases to trimming and J lost 3 bases, with 7 bases between them. The CDR3 nucleotides read TGCGCCAGCAGCTCCGGGGGCTACGAGCAGTACTTC. Translating gives CASSSGGYEQYF.

This clonotype was counted a few times. The chain joins TRBV20-1 to TRBJ2-1; 7 positions match TRBD2. This CDR3 spans 15 amino acids. J was trimmed by 0 bases and V by 5 bases; bases with no gene match: 7. Germline-derived CDR1 and CDR2 are DFQATT and SNEGSKA (reference sequence). The CDR3 spells CSADGGSTSYNEQFF. In DNA form, the CDR3 reads TGCAGTGCTGACGGCGGGAGCACCTCCTACAATGAGCAGTTCTTC.

V is TRBV11-2 and J is TRBJ2-7; D is undetermined. Germline V lookup: CDR1 SGHAT, CDR2 FQNNGV. Between the trimmed V and J ends, which lost 3 bases and 5 bases, there was a span of 8 bases. The CDR3 runs to 12 residues. In DNA, the CDR3 is TGTGCCAGCAGCTTCTGGGATAACGAGCAGTACTTC. Its protein is CASSFWDNEQYF.

The V gene is TRBV5-1, the J gene TRBJ2-5; weak D call: TRBD1 (5 bases). V lost 0 bases and J lost 2, with 11 bases in between. The CDR3 is 15 amino acids. CDR1 is SGHRS and CDR2 is YFSETQ in the germline V gene. CDR3 in amino acids: CASSLEPGPQETQYF. CDR3 DNA: TGCGCCAGCAGCTTGGAACCAGGGCCTCAAGAGACCCAGTACTTC.

J is TRBJ2-3 and V is TRBV20-1; 10 nucleotides agree with TRBD2. The CDR3 consists of 15 residues. CDR1 and CDR2 (germline): DFQATT, SNEGSKA (reference sequence). The trim removed 5 bases at V and 1 base at J, leaving 6 bases unmatched. The CDR3 coding sequence is TGCAGTGCTGGACTAGCGGCGGATGGCACAGATACGCAGTATTTT. Encoded protein: CSAGLAADGTDTQYF.

The CDR3 is CASSPDSLANVLTF. In DNA form, the CDR3 reads TGTGCCAGCTCACCAGACTCTCTGGCCAACGTCCTGACTTTC. This chain uses TRBV18 with TRBJ2-6; D ambiguous. The CDR3 contains 14 residues. Trimming removed 2 bases at V and 6 bases at J, with 8 bases between. Germline CDR1 is KGHSH and CDR2 is LQKENI.

This clonotype was seen more than once but under ten times. The J gene is TRBJ2-3, the V gene TRBV2; D gene unclear. Looked up from germline, CDR1 is SNHLY and CDR2 is FYNNEI. Trimming removed 1 base at V and 2 bases at J, with 7 bases between. The CDR3 is made up of 14 amino acids. DNA of the CDR3: TGTGCCAGCAGTGAAGGACCGAACACAGATACGCAGTATTTT. Translating gives CASSEGPNTDTQYF.

The rearrangement links TRBV6-5 to TRBJ1-1; possible D gene TRBD1, 5 bases. Germline CDR1 and CDR2: MNHEY and SVGAGI. This CDR3 spans 12 amino acids. The V gene lost 6 bases and the J gene lost 11 bases, with 16 bases spanning the gap. This CDR3 is CASRGPLEAAFF. CDR3 coding DNA: TGTGCCAGCAGGGGACCGCTCGAAGCGGCTTTCTTT.

Many counts were recorded for this clonotype. The V call is TRBV20-1, the J call TRBJ1-4; 7 bases fit TRBD1. J was trimmed by 4 bases and V by 6 bases; bases with no gene match: 11. The CDR3 consists of 15 residues. Germline V CDR1 and CDR2: DFQATT, SNEGSKA (reference sequence). The DNA of the CDR3 is TGCAGTGCGCCGATCTTGACAGGGAGTAATGAAAAACTGTTTTTT. This codes for CSAPILTGSNEKLFF.

Only a few counts were recorded for this clonotype. This chain links TRBV28 with TRBJ1-5; maybe TRBD1 (6 bases). V was clipped by 4 bases and J by 1 base, with 11 bases between them. The CDR3 sequence is 15 residues long. Germline V CDR1 and CDR2: MDHEN, SYDVKM. The DNA for the CDR3 is TGTGCCAGCAGTTCTCCAGGACAGAGCAATCAGCCCCAGCATTTT. As protein: CASSSPGQSNQPQHF.

A few counts support this clonotype. The chain recombines TRBV7-2 with TRBJ1-5; D is uncertain. Germline V gene sequence: CDR1 SGHTA, CDR2 FQGNSA. The V and J ends lost 1 base and 2 bases respectively, with 6 bases between them. The CDR3 loop spans 14 amino acids. CDR3 sequence (DNA): TGTGCCAGCAGCTTAGGGTACGGCAATCAGCCCCAGCATTTT. The encoded protein is CASSLGYGNQPQHF.

This clonotype appeared a few times. CDR3 nucleotide sequence: TGCGCCAGCAGCCTTGGAGCGGCCAACAATGAGCAGTTCTTC. This sequence encodes CASSLGAANNEQFF. The chain is built from TRBV5-1 and TRBJ2-1; perhaps TRBD2 as D (5 bases). Germline loops: CDR1 SGHRS, CDR2 YFSETQ. The V end was cut by 4 bases, the J end by 5 bases, with 13 bases between. The CDR3 sequence is 14 residues long.

This clonotype was found many times. V is TRBV28 and J is TRBJ2-1; D uncertain. V shed 5 bases and J shed 8 bases, with 7 bases lying between them. Looked up from germline, CDR1 is MDHEN and CDR2 is SYDVKM. The CDR3 is made up of 11 amino acids. The CDR3 DNA reads as TGTGCCAGCAGTACTTTCCATGAGCAGTTCTTC. Protein: CASSTFHEQFF.

For this clonotype: At one end the junction does not follow the germline gene, possibly because of a read error. CDR3 sequence (DNA): TGTGCCAGCAGTGAAATTAGCTTAGCGGGGGTGGTCTTC. Its protein product is CASSEISLAGVVF. The chain couples TRBV6-1 to TRBJ2-1; TRBD2 agrees at 9 bases. The CDR3 is made up of 13 amino acids. CDR1 and CDR2 (germline): MNHNS, SASEGT.

This clonotype came up many times. This chain links TRBV6-2 or TRBV6-3 with TRBJ2-2; 7 bases fit TRBD1. The germline CDR1 and CDR2 sequences are MNHEY and SVGEGT. J gave up 3 bases and V 10 bases, and 8 bases lay outside the gene matches. This CDR3 has 14 amino acids. CDR3 loop: CATHRQGDTGELFF. CDR3 bases: TGTGCCACCCACAGACAGGGAGACACCGGGGAGCTGTTTTTT.